This TCR beta chain was obtained from a study of T-cell memory formation after mild COVID-19. 5'RACE primed at constant segments yielded TCR alpha and TCR beta cDNA libraries bearing sample barcodes and UMIs. Via MiXCR, TCRdb re-called the 5' RACE reads, giving one row per CDR3 protein. The sample has some 270,000 distinct CDR3 sequences; about 16% are singletons. This clonotype came up many times. Its antigen is not known. Germline V gives CDR1 SGHAT, CDR2 FQNNGV. Germline trimming cut 1 base from V and 3 bases from J; bases unmatched to any gene: 1. The length of the CDR3 is 14 residues. Study-wide findings and caveats: Day 15 to 85 contracting clones showed balanced CD4/CD8; later expanders leaned CD4+. Contracting CD4+ clones were located mainly in CM and EM, and CD8+ clones in EMRA.

The chain employs TRBV11-2 and TRBJ2-7; 9 bases agree with TRBD2. This TCR was recovered from an adult woman who had mild COVID-19 (a few samples of this study predate the infection). Cell type and time point are not known. What was sequenced was PBMCs or a T cell subset sorted from them (not recorded which). The CDR3 nucleotides read TGTGCCAGCAGCTTAGGACTAGCGGACTACGAGCAGTACTTC. It translates to CASSLGLADYEQYF. The full variable domain, completed using reference TRBV11-2 and TRBJ2-7, is EAGVAQSPRYKIIEKRQSVAFWCNPISGHATLYWYQQILGQGPKLLIQFQNNGVVDDSQLPKDRFSAERLKGVDSTLKIQPAKLEDSAVYLCASSLGLADYEQYFGPGTRLTVT.